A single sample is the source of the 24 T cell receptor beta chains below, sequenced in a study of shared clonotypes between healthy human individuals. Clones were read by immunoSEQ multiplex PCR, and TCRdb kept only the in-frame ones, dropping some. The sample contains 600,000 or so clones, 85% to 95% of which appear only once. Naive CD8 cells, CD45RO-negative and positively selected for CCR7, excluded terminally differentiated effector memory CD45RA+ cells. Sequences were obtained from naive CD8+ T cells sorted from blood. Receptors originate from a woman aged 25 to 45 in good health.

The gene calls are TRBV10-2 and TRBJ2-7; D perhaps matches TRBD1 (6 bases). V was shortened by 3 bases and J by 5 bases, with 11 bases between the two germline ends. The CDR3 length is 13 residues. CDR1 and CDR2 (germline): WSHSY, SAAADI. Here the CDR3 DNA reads TGCGCCAGCAGTGACAGGGGCCGGGACGAGCAGTACTTC. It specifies CASSDRGRDEQYF.

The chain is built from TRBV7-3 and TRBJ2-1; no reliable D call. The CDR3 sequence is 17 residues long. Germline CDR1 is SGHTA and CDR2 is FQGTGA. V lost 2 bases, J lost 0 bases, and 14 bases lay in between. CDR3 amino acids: CASSLLSAQSSYNEQFF. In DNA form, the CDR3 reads TGTGCCAGCAGCTTACTCAGCGCTCAAAGCTCCTACAATGAGCAGTTCTTC.

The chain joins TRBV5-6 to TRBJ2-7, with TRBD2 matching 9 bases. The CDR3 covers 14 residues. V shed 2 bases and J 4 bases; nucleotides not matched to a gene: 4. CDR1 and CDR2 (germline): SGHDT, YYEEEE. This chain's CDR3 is CASSLGTSSYEQYF. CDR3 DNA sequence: TGTGCCAGCAGCTTAGGGACTAGCAGTTACGAGCAGTACTTC.

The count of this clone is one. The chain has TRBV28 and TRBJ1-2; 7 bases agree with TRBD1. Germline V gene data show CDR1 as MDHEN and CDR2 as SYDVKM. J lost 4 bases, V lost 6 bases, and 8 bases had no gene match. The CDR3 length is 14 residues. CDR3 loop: CASSFLTGSYGYTF. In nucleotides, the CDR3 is TGTGCCAGCAGCTTCCTGACAGGGTCCTATGGCTACACCTTC.

The CDR3 DNA is TGTGCCAGCAGCCCCCGACTAGCGGGACCCTCCTACGAGCAGTACTTC. Amino acids: CASSPRLAGPSYEQYF. The chain uses TRBV13 and TRBJ2-7; TRBD2 aligns across 11 bases. The germline V gene has CDR1 PRHDT and CDR2 FYEKMQ (reference sequence). The CDR3 has 16 amino acids. With V trimmed by 5 bases and J by 0 bases, 6 bases remained unmatched.

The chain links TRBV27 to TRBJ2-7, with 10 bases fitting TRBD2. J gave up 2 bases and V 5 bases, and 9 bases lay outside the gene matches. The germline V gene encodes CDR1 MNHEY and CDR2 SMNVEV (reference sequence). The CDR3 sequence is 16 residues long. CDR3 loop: CASSPGLAALTYEQYF. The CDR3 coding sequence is TGTGCCAGCAGTCCAGGACTAGCGGCCTTAACCTACGAGCAGTACTTC.

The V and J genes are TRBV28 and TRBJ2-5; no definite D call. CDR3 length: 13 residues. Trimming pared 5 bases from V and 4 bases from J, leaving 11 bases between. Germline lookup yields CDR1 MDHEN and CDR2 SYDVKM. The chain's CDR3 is CASSPALRETQYF. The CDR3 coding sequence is TGTGCCAGCAGTCCGGCGCTGAGAGAGACCCAGTACTTC.

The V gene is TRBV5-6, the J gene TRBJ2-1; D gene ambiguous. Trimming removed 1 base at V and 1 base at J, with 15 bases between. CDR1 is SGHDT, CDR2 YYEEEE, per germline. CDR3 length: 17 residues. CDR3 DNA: TGTGCCAGCAGCTTGCTCAGTCAATCCGATTCCTACAATGAGCAGTTCTTC. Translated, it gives CASSLLSQSDSYNEQFF.

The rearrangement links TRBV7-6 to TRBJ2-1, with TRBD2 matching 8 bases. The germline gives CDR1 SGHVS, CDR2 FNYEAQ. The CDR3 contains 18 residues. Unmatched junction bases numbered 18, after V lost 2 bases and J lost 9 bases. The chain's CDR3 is CASSLRFGVREGPGEQFF. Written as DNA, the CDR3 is TGTGCCAGCAGCTTAAGGTTTGGGGTTCGGGAGGGCCCGGGTGAGCAGTTCTTC.

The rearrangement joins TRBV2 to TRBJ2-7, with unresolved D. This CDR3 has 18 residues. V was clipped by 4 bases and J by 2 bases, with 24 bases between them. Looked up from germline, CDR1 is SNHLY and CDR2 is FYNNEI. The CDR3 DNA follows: TGTGCCAGCAGTGCGTTAACCGGGCCCCCACTGGAGCCCTACGAGCAGTACTTC. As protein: CASSALTGPPLEPYEQYF.

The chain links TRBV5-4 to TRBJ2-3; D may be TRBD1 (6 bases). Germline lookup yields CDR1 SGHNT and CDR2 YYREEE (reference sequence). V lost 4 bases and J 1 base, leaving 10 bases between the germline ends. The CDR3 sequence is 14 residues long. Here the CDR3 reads CASSGRQGTDTQYF. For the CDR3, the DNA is TGTGCCAGCAGCGGGCGACAGGGCACAGATACGCAGTATTTT.

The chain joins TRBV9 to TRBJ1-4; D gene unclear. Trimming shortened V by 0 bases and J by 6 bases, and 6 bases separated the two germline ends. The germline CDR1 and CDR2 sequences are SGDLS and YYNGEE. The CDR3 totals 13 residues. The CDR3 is CASSVGGDEKLFF. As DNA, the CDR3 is TGTGCCAGCAGCGTAGGAGGAGATGAAAAACTGTTTTTT.

CDR3 residues: CSAPRVSVGDREQFF. CDR3 coding DNA: TGCAGCGCCCCCAGGGTCAGCGTCGGTGACCGTGAGCAGTTCTTC. The V and J genes are TRBV29-1 and TRBJ2-1, with D possibly TRBD1 on 5 matching bases. The CDR3 extends over 15 amino acids. From germline, CDR1 is SQVTM and CDR2 ANQGSEA. Trimming took off 7 bases at V and 9 bases at J, with 25 bases between the two ends.

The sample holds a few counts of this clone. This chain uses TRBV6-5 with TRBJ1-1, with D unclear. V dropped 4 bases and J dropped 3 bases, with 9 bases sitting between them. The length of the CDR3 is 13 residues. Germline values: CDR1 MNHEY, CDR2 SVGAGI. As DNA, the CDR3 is TGTGCCAGCAGTTCCCAAGTTTACACTGAAGCTTTCTTT. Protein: CASSSQVYTEAFF.

This CDR3 reads CASSQDGQGNYEQYF. CDR3 sequence (DNA): TGCGCCAGCAGCCAAGATGGACAGGGTAACTACGAGCAGTACTTC. The V and J genes are TRBV4-1 and TRBJ2-7; TRBD1 matches 8 bases. The germline CDR1 and CDR2 sequences are MGHRA and YSYEKL. The CDR3 has 15 residues. Losses at the gene ends were 0 bases for V and 3 bases for J; bases not matched to a gene: 4.

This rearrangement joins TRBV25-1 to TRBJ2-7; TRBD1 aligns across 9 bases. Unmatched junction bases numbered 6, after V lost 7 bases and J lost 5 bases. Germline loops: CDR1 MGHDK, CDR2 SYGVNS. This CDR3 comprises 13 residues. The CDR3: CASTGTGIHEQYF. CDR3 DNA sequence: TGTGCCAGCACCGGGACAGGGATCCACGAGCAGTACTTC.

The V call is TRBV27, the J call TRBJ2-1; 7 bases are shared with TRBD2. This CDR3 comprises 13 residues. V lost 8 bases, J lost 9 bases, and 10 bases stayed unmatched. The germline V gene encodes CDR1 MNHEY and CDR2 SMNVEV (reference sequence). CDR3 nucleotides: TGTGCCAGCGGAGGACTAGATGGTTCTGAGCAGTTCTTC. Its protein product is CASGGLDGSEQFF.

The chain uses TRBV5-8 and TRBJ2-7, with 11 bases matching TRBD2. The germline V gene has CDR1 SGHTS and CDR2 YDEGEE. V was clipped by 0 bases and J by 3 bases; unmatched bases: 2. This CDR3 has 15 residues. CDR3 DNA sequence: TGTGCCAGCAGCTTGGGAACTAGCGGGAGCTACGAGCAGTACTTC. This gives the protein CASSLGTSGSYEQYF.

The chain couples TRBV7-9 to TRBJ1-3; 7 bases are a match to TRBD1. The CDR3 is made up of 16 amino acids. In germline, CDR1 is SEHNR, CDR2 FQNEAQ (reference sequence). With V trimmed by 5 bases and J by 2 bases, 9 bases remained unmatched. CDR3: CASSGRQGRAGNTIYF. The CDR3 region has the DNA TGTGCCAGCAGCGGCCGACAGGGTAGGGCTGGAAACACCATATATTTT.

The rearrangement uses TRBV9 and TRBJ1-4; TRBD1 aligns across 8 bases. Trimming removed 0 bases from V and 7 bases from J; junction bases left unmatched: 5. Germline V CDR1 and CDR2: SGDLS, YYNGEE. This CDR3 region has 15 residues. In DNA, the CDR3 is TGTGCCAGCAGCGTAGGGGCAGGGGGCGGTGAAAAACTGTTTTTT. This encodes CASSVGAGGGEKLFF.

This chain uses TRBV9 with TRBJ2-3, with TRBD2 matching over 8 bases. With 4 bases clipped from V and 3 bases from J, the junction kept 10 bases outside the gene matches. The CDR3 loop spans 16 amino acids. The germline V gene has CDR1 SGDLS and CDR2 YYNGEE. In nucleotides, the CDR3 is TGTGCCAGCAGCTCCTATAGCGGGACCAGGACAGATACGCAGTATTTT. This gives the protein CASSSYSGTRTDTQYF.

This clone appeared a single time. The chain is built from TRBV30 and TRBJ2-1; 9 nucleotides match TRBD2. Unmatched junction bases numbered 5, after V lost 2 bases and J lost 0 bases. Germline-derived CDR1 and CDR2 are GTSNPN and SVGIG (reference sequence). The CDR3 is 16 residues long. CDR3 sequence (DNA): TGTGCCTGGAGTATCCTAGCGGGGCCCTCCTACAATGAGCAGTTCTTC. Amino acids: CAWSILAGPSYNEQFF.

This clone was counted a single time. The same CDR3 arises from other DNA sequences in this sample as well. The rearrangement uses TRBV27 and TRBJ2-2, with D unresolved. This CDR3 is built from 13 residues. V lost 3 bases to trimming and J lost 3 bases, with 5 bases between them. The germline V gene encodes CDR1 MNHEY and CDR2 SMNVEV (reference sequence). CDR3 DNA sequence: TGTGCCAGCAGTTTGTGGGACACCGGGGAGCTGTTTTTT. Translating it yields CASSLWDTGELFF.

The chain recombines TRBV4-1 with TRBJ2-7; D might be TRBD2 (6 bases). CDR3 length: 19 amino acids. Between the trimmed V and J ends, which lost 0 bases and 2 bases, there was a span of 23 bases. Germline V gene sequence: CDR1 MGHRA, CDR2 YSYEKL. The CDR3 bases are TGCGCCAGCAGCCAAGATCGGGCGGGGACCCTTCTCGGGACCTACGAGCAGTACTTC. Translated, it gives CASSQDRAGTLLGTYEQYF.